This T cell receptor (beta chain) was profiled in a study of T cells in Graves' hyperthyroidism and ophthalmopathy. Background on the study: It was at initial diagnosis, before any treatment, that peripheral blood was collected.

It was RNA transcripts that yielded the amplified TCR beta CDR3 regions. HTBI primers drove first-round RT-PCR of the TCR CDR3. TCRdb re-called the multiplex PCR reads through MiXCR, storing one row per CDR3 protein. Found here are 500,000 to 800,000 distinct CDR3 sequences, roughly 15% of them singletons; the top ten hold 9.5% to 15%. Notes on this clonotype: Its target is not known.

Study-wide results and caveats: Before onset, ophthalmopathy was predicted by the model a median approximately 6.6 months earlier.

From germline, CDR1 is LNHDA and CDR2 SQIVND (reference sequence). The CDR3 length is 15 residues. The V end lost 5 bases, the J end lost 0 bases, and 11 bases lay between the germline ends. The sequence derives from a woman in her forties or fifties with Graves' ophthalmopathy. The chain joins TRBV19 to TRBJ1-5, with D hard to call. Sequencing was done on a sample of blood. Written as DNA, the CDR3 is TGTGCCAGTAGTTTTCAGGAACATAGCAATCAGCCCCAGCATTTT. It is translated as CASSFQEHSNQPQHF.